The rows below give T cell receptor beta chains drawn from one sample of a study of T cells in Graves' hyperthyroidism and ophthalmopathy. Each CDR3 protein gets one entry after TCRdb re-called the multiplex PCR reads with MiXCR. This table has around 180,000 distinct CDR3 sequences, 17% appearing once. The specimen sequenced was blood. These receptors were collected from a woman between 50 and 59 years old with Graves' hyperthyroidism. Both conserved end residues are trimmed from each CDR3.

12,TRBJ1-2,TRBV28,ASTAGGRFDGYT
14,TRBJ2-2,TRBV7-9,ASSLKGTGGTGELF
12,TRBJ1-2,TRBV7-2,ASSPPGQGYGYT
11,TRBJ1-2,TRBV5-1,ASSFAGADGYT
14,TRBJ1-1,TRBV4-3,ASSQDLWQVNTEAF
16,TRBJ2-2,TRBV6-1,ASSDEGLAGGNTGELF
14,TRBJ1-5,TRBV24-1,ATSCVGQGCGQPQH
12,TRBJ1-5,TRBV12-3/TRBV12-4,ASSITGQRQPQH
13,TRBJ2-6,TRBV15,ATGTSNSGANVLT
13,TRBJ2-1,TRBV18,ASSRGDRGDNEQF
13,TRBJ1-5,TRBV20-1,SARRQGDSNQPQH
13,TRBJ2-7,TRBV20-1,SAVYRGRDPYEQY
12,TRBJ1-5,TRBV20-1,SARVSHSNQPQH
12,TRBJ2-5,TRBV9,ASSGGQPLGPQY
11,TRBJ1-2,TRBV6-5,ASSYGRVRGYT